These 17 T cell receptor beta chains were sequenced from one sample in a study of T cell clonotyping in hematopoietic cell transplantation. Using immunoSEQ multiplex PCR, the repertoire was profiled, and TCRdb retains in-frame clones only, with some absent. The sample lists more than 12,000 clones, over 85% occurring once. Sequencing was performed on PBMCs, taken 30 days after allogeneic stem cell transplant. Source of these receptors: a male patient aged 60-69 years who had an allogeneic stem cell transplant from an unrelated donor, so the T cells may come from the graft donor. Some clones in this sample may be carry-over from other donors' samples.

The chain couples TRBV7-9 to TRBJ2-7, with D hard to call. Per the germline V gene, CDR1 is SEHNR and CDR2 is FQNEAQ (reference sequence). V was clipped by 1 base and J by 6 bases, with 13 bases between them. The CDR3 extends over 14 amino acids. The CDR3 reads CASSLVRDSAEQYF. DNA of the CDR3: TGTGCCAGCAGCTTAGTTAGGGATTCTGCCGAGCAGTACTTC.

The J gene is TRBJ2-7, the V gene TRBV2; D remains unclear. The V gene lost 3 bases and the J gene lost 0 bases, with 9 bases spanning the gap. The CDR3 covers 14 residues. Germline values: CDR1 SNHLY, CDR2 FYNNEI. CDR3 amino acids: CASSEAESSYEQYF. The CDR3 DNA follows: TGTGCCAGCAGTGAGGCAGAGAGCTCCTACGAGCAGTACTTC.

CDR3 residues: CASSDPALAGTGELFF. The CDR3 bases are TGTGCCAGCAGTGACCCGGCGCTAGCGGGAACCGGGGAGCTGTTTTTT. The chain carries TRBV2 and TRBJ2-2; 9 bases are shared with TRBD2. This CDR3 has 16 residues. Germline trimming cut 3 bases from V and 5 bases from J; bases unmatched to any gene: 7. Germline V CDR1 and CDR2: SNHLY, FYNNEI. Supplemented by reference TRBV2 and TRBJ2-2, the full variable domain reads EPEVTQTPSHQVTQMGQEVILRCVPISNHLYFYWYRQILGQKVEFLVSFYNNEISEKSEIFDDQFSVERPDGSNFTLKIRSTKLEDSAMYFCASSDPALAGTGELFFGEGSRLTVL.

V usage is TRBV4-1 and J usage is TRBJ1-6; 7 bases match TRBD1. CDR3 length: 15 amino acids. J lost 10 bases, V lost 1 base, and 7 bases had no gene match. The V gene's germline CDR1 is MGHRA and CDR2 YSYEKL. The CDR3 is CASSQGETGKSPLHF. CDR3 coding DNA: TGCGCCAGCAGCCAAGGGGAGACAGGGAAGTCACCCCTCCACTTT.

CDR3 sequence (DNA): TGTGCCTGGAGTGTACGTGCTAGCGGCATCTACGAGCAGTACTTC. Translation gives CAWSVRASGIYEQYF. The chain has TRBV30 and TRBJ2-7, with TRBD2 matching 7 bases. With 0 bases clipped from V and 3 bases from J, the junction kept 8 bases outside the gene matches. CDR1 is GTSNPN, CDR2 SVGIG, per germline (reference sequence). The CDR3 spans 15 residues.

The J gene is TRBJ2-7, the V gene TRBV2; 12 bases line up with TRBD2. Germline loops: CDR1 SNHLY, CDR2 FYNNEI. CDR3 size: 14 residues. The J segment lost 3 bases and the V segment lost 6 bases, leaving 3 bases of the junction unmatched. The CDR3 here is CASRRLAGVYEQYF. Here the CDR3 DNA reads TGTGCCAGCAGAAGACTAGCGGGAGTCTACGAGCAGTACTTC. The variable domain in full, completed from reference TRBV2 and TRBJ2-7, reads EPEVTQTPSHQVTQMGQEVILRCVPISNHLYFYWYRQILGQKVEFLVSFYNNEISEKSEIFDDQFSVERPDGSNFTLKIRSTKLEDSAMYFCASRRLAGVYEQYFGPGTRLTVT.

By sample share, this clone is large. The V call is TRBV6-1, the J call TRBJ2-7, with 7 positions matching TRBD1. CDR3 size: 13 residues. The germline V gene encodes CDR1 MNHNS and CDR2 SASEGT. V shed 5 bases and J 3 bases; nucleotides not matched to a gene: 4. The CDR3 nucleotides are TGTGCCAGCAGTCAGTCAGGGGGCTACGAGCAGTACTTC. Translation: CASSQSGGYEQYF.

This chain uses TRBV10-2 with TRBJ1-2, with D uncertain. The CDR3 is made up of 12 amino acids. The germline V gene has CDR1 WSHSY and CDR2 SAAADI. The germline V and J ends were trimmed by 10 bases and 1 base, with 10 bases remaining between them. This CDR3 is CATYQINYGYTF. Here the CDR3 DNA reads TGCGCCACCTACCAGATTAACTATGGCTACACCTTC.

The chain uses TRBV7-2 and TRBJ2-7; 7 positions match TRBD2. CDR1 is SGHTA and CDR2 is FQGNSA in the germline V gene. The CDR3 is 15 amino acids. With 3 bases clipped from V and 3 bases from J, the junction kept 8 bases outside the gene matches. This chain's CDR3 is CASSLVAGVIYEQYF. Written as DNA, the CDR3 is TGTGCCAGCAGCTTGGTGGCGGGAGTTATCTACGAGCAGTACTTC. Variable domain in full (rest from reference TRBV7-2 and TRBJ2-7): GAGVSQSPSNKVTEKGKDVELRCDPISGHTALYWYRQSLGQGLEFLIYFQGNSAPDKSGLPSDRFSAERTGGSVSTLTIQRTQQEDSAVYLCASSLVAGVIYEQYFGPGTRLTVT.

The chain is built from TRBV5-6 and TRBJ1-1; TRBD1 is a possible D gene (5 bases). Germline CDR1 reads SGHDT; CDR2 reads YYEEEE. With 0 bases removed from V and 2 bases from J, the gap between germline ends came to 11 bases. The CDR3 has 15 residues. This chain's CDR3 is CASSLVGGGNTEAFF. In DNA, the CDR3 is TGTGCCAGCAGCTTGGTGGGGGGGGGAAACACTGAAGCTTTCTTT.

The chain links TRBV4-1 to TRBJ2-7; TRBD2 agrees at 7 bases. The trim removed 0 bases at V and 3 bases at J, leaving 2 bases unmatched. Germline V gene lookup returns CDR1 MGHRA and CDR2 YSYEKL. The CDR3 consists of 14 residues. CDR3: CASSQEGGNYEQYF. The CDR3 DNA follows: TGCGCCAGCAGCCAAGAGGGAGGGAACTACGAGCAGTACTTC.

The table lists this clone with a count of one. This sequence joins TRBV4-1 and TRBJ1-2, with 8 positions matching TRBD1. The CDR3 consists of 14 residues. V was pared by 2 bases and J by 5 bases, with 4 bases of the junction left unmatched. Germline CDR1 and CDR2: MGHRA and YSYEKL. The CDR3 reads CASSQLGQEYGYTF. The CDR3 DNA reads as TGCGCCAGCAGCCAATTGGGACAGGAGTATGGCTACACCTTC.

The rearrangement uses TRBV5-1 and TRBJ2-3; 9 positions agree with TRBD2. Germline V lookup: CDR1 SGHRS, CDR2 YFSETQ. This CDR3 has 17 residues. V lost 0 bases, J lost 4 bases, and 9 bases stayed unmatched. CDR3 nucleotide sequence: TGCGCCAGCAGCTTGGTTACTAGCGGGCAAATCGCAGATACGCAGTATTTT. Its translation is CASSLVTSGQIADTQYF.

This clone appeared a few times. CDR3 sequence reads: CASRADRATSTDTQYF. CDR3 in DNA: TGTGCCAGCAGGGCGGACAGGGCAACTAGCACAGATACGCAGTATTTT. V is TRBV2 and J is TRBJ2-3, with TRBD1 identical over 8 bases. CDR1 is SNHLY, CDR2 FYNNEI, per germline. The V segment lost 6 bases and the J segment 0 bases; nucleotides outside the gene matches: 8. The CDR3 totals 16 residues.

This rearrangement joins TRBV5-6 to TRBJ1-4, with D unresolved. The ends were cut back, 2 bases at V and 6 bases at J, with 8 bases in the middle. The germline V gene encodes CDR1 SGHDT and CDR2 YYEEEE. The CDR3 length is 13 residues. The CDR3 DNA reads TGTGCCAGCAGCTTAGACCCGGATGAAAAACTGTTTTTT. Amino acids: CASSLDPDEKLFF.

The gene calls are TRBV10-2 and TRBJ1-5; a possible D gene is TRBD1 (5 bases). Looked up from germline, CDR1 is WSHSY and CDR2 is SAAADI. V was trimmed by 2 bases and J by 2 bases, leaving 7 bases between them. There are 14 residues in the CDR3. CDR3 protein: CASSEGGGNQPQHF. The CDR3 DNA is TGCGCCAGCAGTGAGGGAGGGGGCAATCAGCCCCAGCATTTT.

V gene TRBV20-1 combines with J gene TRBJ1-2, with D unresolved. V was cut by 7 bases and J by 4 bases, with 10 bases left in between. Germline assignment: CDR1 DFQATT and CDR2 SNEGSKA (reference sequence). The CDR3 has 11 amino acids. Here the CDR3 reads CSVGRSYGYTF. As DNA, the CDR3 is TGCAGTGTAGGGAGGAGCTATGGCTACACCTTC.